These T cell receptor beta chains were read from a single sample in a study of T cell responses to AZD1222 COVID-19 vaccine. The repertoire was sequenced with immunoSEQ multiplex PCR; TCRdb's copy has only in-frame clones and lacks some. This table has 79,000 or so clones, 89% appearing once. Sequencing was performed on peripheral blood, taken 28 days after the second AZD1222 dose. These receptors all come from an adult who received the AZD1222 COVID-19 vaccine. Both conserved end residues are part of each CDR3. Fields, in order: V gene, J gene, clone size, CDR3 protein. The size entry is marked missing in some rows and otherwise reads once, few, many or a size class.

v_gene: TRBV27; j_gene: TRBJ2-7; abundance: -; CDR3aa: CASSPQRGYEQYF
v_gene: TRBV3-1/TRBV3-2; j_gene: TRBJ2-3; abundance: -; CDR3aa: CASSPQTLAGGTGDTQYF
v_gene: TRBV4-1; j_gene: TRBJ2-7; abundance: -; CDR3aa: CASSPGTHSLYEQYF
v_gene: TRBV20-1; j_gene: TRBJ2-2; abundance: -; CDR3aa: CSASLGAGGELFF
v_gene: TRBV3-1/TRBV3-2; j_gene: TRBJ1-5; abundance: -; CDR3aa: CASSHGGSNQPQHF
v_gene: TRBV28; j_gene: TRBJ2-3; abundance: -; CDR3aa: CASTRDSGGYTDTQYF
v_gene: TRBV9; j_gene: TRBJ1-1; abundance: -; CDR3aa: CASSPVTDSNTEAFF
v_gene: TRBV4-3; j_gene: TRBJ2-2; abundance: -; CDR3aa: CASSQEYRNTGELFF
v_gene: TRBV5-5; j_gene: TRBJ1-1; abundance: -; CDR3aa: CASSSLPGLSTEAFF
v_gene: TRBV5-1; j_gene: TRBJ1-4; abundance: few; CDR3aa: CASRSTGTGGEKLFF
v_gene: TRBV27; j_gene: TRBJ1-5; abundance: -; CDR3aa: CASSSSGTNNQPQHF
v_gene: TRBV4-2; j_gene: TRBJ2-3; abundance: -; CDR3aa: CASSQVEVDTQYF
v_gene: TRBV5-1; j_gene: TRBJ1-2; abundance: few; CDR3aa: CASSYTFANYGYTF
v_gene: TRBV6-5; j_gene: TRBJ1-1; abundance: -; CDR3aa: CASSYSEPWDTEAFF
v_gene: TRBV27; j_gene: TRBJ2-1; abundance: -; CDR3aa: CASSPVAGGYNEQFF
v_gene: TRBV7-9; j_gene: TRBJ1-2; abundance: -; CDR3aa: CASSLAGTGVDGYTF
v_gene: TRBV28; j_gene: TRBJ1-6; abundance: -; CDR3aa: CASSLEGQGDSPLHF
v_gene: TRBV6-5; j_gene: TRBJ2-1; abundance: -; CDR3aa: CASSYSRGNEQFF
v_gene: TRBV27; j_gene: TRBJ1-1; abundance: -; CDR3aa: CASSLMGKSDEAFF
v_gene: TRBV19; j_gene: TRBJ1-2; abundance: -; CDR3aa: CASSAGTGGSGYTF
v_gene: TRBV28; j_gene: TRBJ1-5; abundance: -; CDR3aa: CASSMGLGFGEPQHF
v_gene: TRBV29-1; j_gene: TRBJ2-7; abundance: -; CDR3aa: CSASDNSYEQYF
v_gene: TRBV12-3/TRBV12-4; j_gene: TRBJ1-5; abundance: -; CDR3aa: CASSPGLNQPQHF
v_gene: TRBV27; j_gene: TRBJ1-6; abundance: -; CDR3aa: CASRSRLRPNSPLHF
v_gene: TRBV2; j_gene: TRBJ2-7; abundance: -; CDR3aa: CASSEPTLLEVAYEQYF
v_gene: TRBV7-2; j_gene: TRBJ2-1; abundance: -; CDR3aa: CASSLGSGGWNEQFF
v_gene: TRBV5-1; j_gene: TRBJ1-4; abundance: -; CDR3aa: CASSPQGLQSATNEKLFF
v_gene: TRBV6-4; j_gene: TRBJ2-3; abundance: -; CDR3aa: CASRKLASSTDTQYF
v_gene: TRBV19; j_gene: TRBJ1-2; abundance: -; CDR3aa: CASRHIQRDYGYTF
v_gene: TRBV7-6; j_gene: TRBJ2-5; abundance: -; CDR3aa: CASSLSQGTQETQYF
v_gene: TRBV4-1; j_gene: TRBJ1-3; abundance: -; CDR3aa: CASSQIPTDSGNTIYF
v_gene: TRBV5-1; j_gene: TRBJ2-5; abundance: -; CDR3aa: CASSLASVQETQYF
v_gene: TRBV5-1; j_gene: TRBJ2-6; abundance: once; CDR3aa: CASSLAGSGANVLTF
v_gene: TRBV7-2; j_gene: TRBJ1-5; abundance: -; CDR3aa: CASSFSPDRGAILRQHF
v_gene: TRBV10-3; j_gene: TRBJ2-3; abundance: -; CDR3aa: CAISTGTSGGATDTQYF
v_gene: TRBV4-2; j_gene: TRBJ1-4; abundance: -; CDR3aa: CASSQVSVTNEKLFF
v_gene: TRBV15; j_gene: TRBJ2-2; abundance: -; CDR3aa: CATSRRQGVNTGELFF
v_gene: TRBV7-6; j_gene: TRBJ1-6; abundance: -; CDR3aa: CASSLRAPGRGASPLHF
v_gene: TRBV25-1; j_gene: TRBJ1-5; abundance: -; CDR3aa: CASQGADQPQHF
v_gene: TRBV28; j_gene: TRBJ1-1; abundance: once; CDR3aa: CASSLSGGARLAFF
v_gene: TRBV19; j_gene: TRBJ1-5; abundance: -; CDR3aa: CASSFNNQPQHF
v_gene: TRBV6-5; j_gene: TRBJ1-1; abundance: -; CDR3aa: CASSYTVNVNTEAFF
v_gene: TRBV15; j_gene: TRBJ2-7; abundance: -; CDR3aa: CATSRDPGFESYEQYF
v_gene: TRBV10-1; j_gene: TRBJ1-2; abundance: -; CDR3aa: CASSDRELYGYTF
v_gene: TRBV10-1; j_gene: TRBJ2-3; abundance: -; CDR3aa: CASSETFVDTQYF
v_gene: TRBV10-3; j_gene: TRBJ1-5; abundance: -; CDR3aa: CAISRDRGRPGQPQHF